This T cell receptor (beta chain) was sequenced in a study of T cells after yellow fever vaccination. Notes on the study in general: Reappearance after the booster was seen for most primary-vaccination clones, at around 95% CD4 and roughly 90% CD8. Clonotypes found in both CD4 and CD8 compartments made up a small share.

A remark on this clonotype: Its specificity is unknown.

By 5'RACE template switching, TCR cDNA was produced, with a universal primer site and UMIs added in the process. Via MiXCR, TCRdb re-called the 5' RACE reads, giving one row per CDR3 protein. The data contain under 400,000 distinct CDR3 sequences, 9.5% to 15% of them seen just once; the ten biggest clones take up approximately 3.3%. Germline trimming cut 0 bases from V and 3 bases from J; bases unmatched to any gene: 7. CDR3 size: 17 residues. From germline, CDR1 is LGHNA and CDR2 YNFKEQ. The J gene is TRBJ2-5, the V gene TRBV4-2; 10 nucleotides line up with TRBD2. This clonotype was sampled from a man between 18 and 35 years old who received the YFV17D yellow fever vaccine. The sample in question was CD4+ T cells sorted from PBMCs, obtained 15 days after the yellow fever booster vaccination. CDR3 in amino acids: CASSQDRPLAGEETQYF. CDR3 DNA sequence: TGTGCCAGCAGCCAAGATCGTCCCCTAGCGGGGGAAGAGACCCAGTACTTC.